This T cell receptor beta chain stems from a study of blood T cell repertoires in COVID-19. Study-wide background: Nucleic acid was either cDNA or gDNA, and it came from T cells, B-cell-depleted T cells, or PBMCs.

Using immunoSEQ multiplex PCR, the repertoire was profiled, and TCRdb retains in-frame clones only, with some absent. The table records 190,000 or so clones, approximately 86% of them present only once. Individuals drawn from around 24 US areas were roughly 18 to 89 years old. Germline V CDR1 and CDR2: SNHLY, FYNNEI. The trim removed 7 bases at V and 2 bases at J, leaving 9 bases unmatched. CDR3 length: 15 amino acids. The rearrangement joins TRBV2 to TRBJ2-7; 9 bases agree with TRBD1. The clonotype comes from a woman in her twenties or thirties who had been exposed to COVID-19. Sequenced input: PBMCs or T cells enriched from blood (not recorded which). The CDR3 region is CASTSDRGFTYEQYF. CDR3 in DNA: TGTGCCAGCACCTCGGACAGGGGATTTACCTACGAGCAGTACTTC. Full variable domain (remainder filled in from reference TRBV2 and TRBJ2-7): EPEVTQTPSHQVTQMGQEVILRCVPISNHLYFYWYRQILGQKVEFLVSFYNNEISEKSEIFDDQFSVERPDGSNFTLKIRSTKLEDSAMYFCASTSDRGFTYEQYFGPGTRLTVT.